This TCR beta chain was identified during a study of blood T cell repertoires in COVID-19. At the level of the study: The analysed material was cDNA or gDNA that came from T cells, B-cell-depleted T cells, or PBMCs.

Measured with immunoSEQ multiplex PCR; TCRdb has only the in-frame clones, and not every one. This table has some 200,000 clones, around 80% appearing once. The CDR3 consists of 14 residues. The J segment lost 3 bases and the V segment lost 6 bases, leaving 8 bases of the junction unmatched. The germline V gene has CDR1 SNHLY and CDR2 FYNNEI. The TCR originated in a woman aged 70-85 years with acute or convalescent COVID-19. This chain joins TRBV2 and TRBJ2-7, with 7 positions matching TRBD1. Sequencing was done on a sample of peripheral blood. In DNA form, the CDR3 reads TGTGCCAGCAGGATACAGGGGAATGGCTACGAGCAGTACTTC. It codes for CASRIQGNGYEQYF.